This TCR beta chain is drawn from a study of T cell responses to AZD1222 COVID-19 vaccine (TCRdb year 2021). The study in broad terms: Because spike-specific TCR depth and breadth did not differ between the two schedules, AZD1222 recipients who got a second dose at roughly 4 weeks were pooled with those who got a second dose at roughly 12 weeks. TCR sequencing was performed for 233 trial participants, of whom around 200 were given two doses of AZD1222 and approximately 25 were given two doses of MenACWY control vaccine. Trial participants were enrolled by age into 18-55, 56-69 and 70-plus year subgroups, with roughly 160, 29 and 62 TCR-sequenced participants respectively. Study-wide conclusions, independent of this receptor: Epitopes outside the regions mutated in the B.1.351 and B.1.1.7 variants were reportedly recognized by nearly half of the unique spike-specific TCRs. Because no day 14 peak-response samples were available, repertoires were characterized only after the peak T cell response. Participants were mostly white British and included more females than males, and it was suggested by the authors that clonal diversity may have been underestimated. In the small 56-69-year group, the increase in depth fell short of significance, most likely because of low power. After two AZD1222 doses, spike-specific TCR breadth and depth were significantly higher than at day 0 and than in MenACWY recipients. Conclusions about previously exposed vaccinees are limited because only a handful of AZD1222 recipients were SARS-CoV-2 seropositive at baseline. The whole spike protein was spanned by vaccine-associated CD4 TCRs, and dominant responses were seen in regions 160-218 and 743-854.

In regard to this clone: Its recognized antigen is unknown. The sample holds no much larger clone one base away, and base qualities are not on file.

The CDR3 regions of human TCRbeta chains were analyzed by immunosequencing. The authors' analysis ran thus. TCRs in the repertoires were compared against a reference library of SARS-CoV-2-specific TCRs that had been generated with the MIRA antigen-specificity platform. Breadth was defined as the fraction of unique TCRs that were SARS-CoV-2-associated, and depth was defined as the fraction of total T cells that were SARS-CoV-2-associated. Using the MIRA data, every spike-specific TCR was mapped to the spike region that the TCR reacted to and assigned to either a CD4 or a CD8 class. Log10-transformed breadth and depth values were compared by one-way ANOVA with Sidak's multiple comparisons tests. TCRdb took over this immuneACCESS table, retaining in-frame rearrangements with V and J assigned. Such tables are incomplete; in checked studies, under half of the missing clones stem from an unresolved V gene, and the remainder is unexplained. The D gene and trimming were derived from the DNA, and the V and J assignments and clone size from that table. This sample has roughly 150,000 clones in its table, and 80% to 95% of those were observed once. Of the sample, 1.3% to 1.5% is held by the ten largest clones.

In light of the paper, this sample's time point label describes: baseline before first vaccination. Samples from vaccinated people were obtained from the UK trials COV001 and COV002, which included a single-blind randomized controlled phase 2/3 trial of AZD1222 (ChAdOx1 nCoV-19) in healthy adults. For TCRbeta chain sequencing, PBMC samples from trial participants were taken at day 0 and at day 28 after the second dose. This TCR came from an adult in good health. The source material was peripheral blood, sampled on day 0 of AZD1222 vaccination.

The nucleotides are TGTGCCATCAGCGTAAGCGGAGATTTTTACGAGCAGTACTTC. Its coded protein is CAISVSGDFYEQYF. The chain was built from TRBV10-3 and TRBJ2-7; the D segment could be TRBD2, given 5 matching bases. V drops 6 bases and J drops 4 bases, leaving 16 bases in between. The CDR3, from cysteine to phenylalanine, totals 14 residues. The CDR3 DNA has 42 bases and is translated from base 1. CDR1 and CDR2 (ENHRY, SYGVKD) derive from the germline V gene.